The next 20 T cell receptor beta chains were all read from a single sample in a study of T cells in Graves' hyperthyroidism and ophthalmopathy. The source material, RNA transcripts, was used to amplify TCR beta CDR3 regions. TCR CDR3 underwent first-round RT-PCR with the HTBI primer set. TCRdb reprocessed the multiplex PCR reads via MiXCR and lists one record per CDR3 protein. The table has hundreds of thousands of distinct CDR3 sequences, around a quarter seen once. Sequenced: blood. The receptors originated from a woman in her thirties with Graves' ophthalmopathy.

This clonotype was seen at least ten times. CDR3 region: CASSFSVGGSNQPQHF. DNA for the CDR3: TGTGCCAGCAGCTTTTCGGTAGGGGGAAGCAATCAGCCCCAGCATTTT. This chain links TRBV7-2 with TRBJ1-5, with D tentatively TRBD1 (6 bases). Trimming left V 3 bases short and J 1 base short, with 13 bases between. The CDR3 sequence is 16 residues long. Germline V CDR1 and CDR2: SGHTA, FQGNSA.

In the case of this clonotype: It may be a read error: a sequence one base away is much more abundant. V and J are TRBV11-2 and TRBJ1-1; D unresolved. Germline CDR1 is SGHAT and CDR2 is FQNNGV. Trimming removed 10 bases from V and 6 bases from J, with 12 bases in between. The CDR3 consists of 11 residues. The CDR3 bases are TGTGCCATCAGTTCGGGCCCTGAAGCTTTCTTT. The encoded protein is CAISSGPEAFF.

This rearrangement joins TRBV5-1 to TRBJ2-7, with a tentative D call TRBD1 (5 bases). This CDR3 contains 14 residues. Germline CDR1 and CDR2: SGHRS and YFSETQ. V lost 1 base and J lost 4, with 12 bases in between. CDR3 DNA: TGCGCCAGCAGCTTGTACAGGAATTTGTACGAGCAGTACTTC. Protein product: CASSLYRNLYEQYF.

V and J are TRBV28 and TRBJ2-7; 9 bases agree with TRBD2. The germline V gene has CDR1 MDHEN and CDR2 SYDVKM. V lost 6 bases, J lost 4 bases, and 13 bases stayed unmatched. The CDR3 is 16 residues long. This chain's CDR3 is CASSHLMASGTYEQYF. The DNA of the CDR3 is TGTGCCAGCAGCCACCTGATGGCTAGCGGGACATACGAGCAGTACTTC.

CDR3 residues: CASSPDIGKPQHF. CDR3 bases: TGTGCCAGCAGCCCCGATATTGGGAAGCCCCAGCATTTT. The chain couples TRBV6-1 to TRBJ1-5; D uncertain. Germline V CDR1 and CDR2: MNHNS, SASEGT. The CDR3 contains 13 residues. The ends were cut back, 6 bases at V and 8 bases at J, with 14 bases in the middle.

The chain combines TRBV6-1 with TRBJ1-1; D may be TRBD1 (5 bases). Germline loops: CDR1 MNHNS, CDR2 SASEGT. The CDR3 is 15 residues long. Trimming pared 7 bases from V and 1 base from J, leaving 16 bases between. The CDR3 spells CASKQAGGGNTEAFF. As DNA, the CDR3 is TGTGCCAGCAAACAGGCCGGGGGGGGGAACACTGAAGCTTTCTTT.

There are many counts of this clonotype. The gene calls are TRBV19 and TRBJ1-1; D perhaps matches TRBD1 (5 bases). Germline V gene data show CDR1 as LNHDA and CDR2 as SQIVND (reference sequence). The CDR3 loop spans 15 amino acids. The V end was cut by 5 bases, the J end by 2 bases, with 15 bases between. The CDR3 reads CASSLQTGLNTEAFF. In nucleotides, the CDR3 is TGTGCCAGTAGTTTACAAACAGGCCTTAACACTGAAGCTTTCTTT.

This clonotype was seen ten or more times. The chain joins TRBV20-1 to TRBJ2-5; TRBD2 agrees at 9 bases. The CDR3 is 15 residues long. Trimming at V came to 0 bases and at J to 5 bases, leaving 7 bases not matched to a gene. Germline V lookup: CDR1 DFQATT, CDR2 SNEGSKA (reference sequence). The CDR3 protein is CSARDHGLASETQYF. As DNA, the CDR3 is TGCAGTGCTAGAGATCACGGACTAGCGAGCGAGACCCAGTACTTC.

This rearrangement joins TRBV19 to TRBJ2-7; TRBD1 or TRBD2 may be the D gene (5 bases each). V lost 0 bases and J lost 9, with 15 bases in between. This CDR3 region has 14 residues. CDR1 LNHDA and CDR2 SQIVND come from the germline V gene (reference sequence). The CDR3 sequence is CASSIDLLGDAQYF. The CDR3 DNA reads as TGTGCCAGTAGTATAGATCTTCTCGGGGACGCGCAGTACTTC. Variable domain in full (rest from reference TRBV19 and TRBJ2-7): DGGITQSPKYLFRKEGQNVTLSCEQNLNHDAMYWYRQDPGQGLRLIYYSQIVNDFQKGDIAEGYSVSREKKESFPLTVTSAQKNPTAFYLCASSIDLLGDAQYFGPGTRLTVT.

This clonotype has a count of ten or more. The chain links TRBV9 to TRBJ1-1; D is ambiguous. V shed 0 bases and J shed 0 bases, with 12 bases lying between them. Germline V gene data show CDR1 as SGDLS and CDR2 as YYNGEE. The CDR3 runs 16 residues. Here the CDR3 DNA reads TGTGCCAGCAGCGTAGGAACAGCCTTTATGAACACTGAAGCTTTCTTT. Translation gives CASSVGTAFMNTEAFF.

The chain recombines TRBV27 with TRBJ1-1; TRBD1 agrees at 8 bases. Germline assignment: CDR1 MNHEY and CDR2 SMNVEV (reference sequence). The CDR3 runs 15 residues. Losses at the gene ends were 7 bases for V and 0 bases for J; bases not matched to a gene: 7. The CDR3 reads CASKDRGGVNTEAFF. The CDR3, as DNA: TGTGCCAGCAAAGACAGGGGCGGGGTGAACACTGAAGCTTTCTTT.

V gene TRBV15 combines with J gene TRBJ1-5; a weak D match, TRBD1 (5 bases). Germline V lookup: CDR1 LNHNV, CDR2 YYDKDF (reference sequence). V lost 4 bases, J lost 1 base, and 11 bases lay in between. The CDR3 is made up of 15 amino acids. In DNA form, the CDR3 reads TGTGCCACCAGCACTTCCAGGGTCAGCAATCAGCCCCAGCATTTT. This translates into CATSTSRVSNQPQHF.

This clonotype was detected many times. The chain is built from TRBV25-1 and TRBJ1-1; perhaps TRBD1 as D (5 bases). V shed 2 bases and J shed 5 bases, with 12 bases lying between them. From germline, CDR1 is MGHDK and CDR2 SYGVNS. This CDR3 region has 14 residues. CDR3 bases: TGTGCCAGCAGTGAAAGGGACCCGCGGACTGAAGCTTTCTTT. Residues: CASSERDPRTEAFF.

The rearrangement joins TRBV12-5 to TRBJ2-5, with D perhaps TRBD1 or TRBD2 (5 bases each). The germline V and J ends were trimmed by 3 bases and 1 base, with 12 bases remaining between them. The V gene's germline CDR1 is LGHNT and CDR2 FRNRAP. CDR3 size: 15 residues. The CDR3 sequence: CASGFPGTAQETQYF. The DNA of the CDR3 is TGTGCTAGTGGTTTTCCAGGGACGGCCCAAGAGACCCAGTACTTC. Filled out from reference TRBV12-5 and TRBJ2-5, the complete variable domain reads DARVTQTPRHKVTEMGQEVTMRCQPILGHNTVFWYRQTMMQGLELLAYFRNRAPLDDSGMPKDRFSAEMPDATLATLKIQPSEPRDSAVYFCASGFPGTAQETQYFGPGTRLLVL.

This clonotype was counted at least ten times. The gene calls are TRBV9 and TRBJ1-2, with 9 nucleotides matching TRBD1. Germline CDR1 and CDR2: SGDLS and YYNGEE. With 0 bases clipped from V and 9 bases from J, the junction kept 9 bases outside the gene matches. The CDR3 is 15 residues long. The CDR3 region has the DNA TGTGCCAGCAGCGTAGAGGGGACAGGGATTTTTCGCTACACCTTC. Translating it yields CASSVEGTGIFRYTF.

This clonotype was seen many times. The rearrangement uses TRBV7-2 and TRBJ1-1; D unclear. CDR3 length: 13 residues. V dropped 0 bases and J dropped 6 bases, with 8 bases sitting between them. Looked up from germline, CDR1 is SGHTA and CDR2 is FQGNSA. CDR3 protein: CASSLAKEPEAFF. The CDR3 nucleotides read TGTGCCAGCAGCTTAGCCAAGGAGCCTGAAGCTTTCTTT.

This clonotype has at least ten counts. The rearrangement uses TRBV2 and TRBJ2-7; unclear D gene. Germline CDR1 reads SNHLY; CDR2 reads FYNNEI. The CDR3 covers 12 residues. With 4 bases removed from V and 3 bases from J, the gap between germline ends came to 7 bases. CDR3 DNA sequence: TGTGCCAGCAGTGTCCTGAACTACGAGCAGTACTTC. This encodes CASSVLNYEQYF. Combining the CDR3 with reference TRBV2 and TRBJ2-7 gives the whole variable domain EPEVTQTPSHQVTQMGQEVILRCVPISNHLYFYWYRQILGQKVEFLVSFYNNEISEKSEIFDDQFSVERPDGSNFTLKIRSTKLEDSAMYFCASSVLNYEQYFGPGTRLTVT.

This clonotype was counted many times. This chain's CDR3 is CSAEGGQPRVEGYEQYF. As DNA, the CDR3 is TGCAGTGCCGAGGGGGGACAGCCCCGAGTGGAAGGCTACGAGCAGTACTTC. The chain links TRBV20-1 to TRBJ2-7, with TRBD1 as a possible D gene (7 bases). The V end lost 6 bases, the J end lost 3 bases, and 27 bases lay between the germline ends. CDR1 is DFQATT, CDR2 SNEGSKA, per germline (reference sequence). This CDR3 contains 17 residues.

This clonotype was seen at least ten times. V is TRBV27 and J is TRBJ1-2, with D perhaps TRBD1 (5 bases). The CDR3 runs to 13 residues. Trimming stripped 5 bases from V and 7 bases from J, with 14 bases between. Germline CDR1 MNHEY, CDR2 SMNVEV (reference sequence). The CDR3 DNA reads as TGTGCCAGCAGTACAATATCAGGGTCTGGCTACACCTTC. Encoded protein: CASSTISGSGYTF.

This clonotype was detected a few times. DNA for the CDR3: TGTGCCAGCAGTACTTCCCGGGACAGGGGTTACGAGCAGTACTTC. Amino acid sequence: CASSTSRDRGYEQYF. The rearrangement links TRBV6-5 to TRBJ2-7; TRBD1 matches at 10 bases. The CDR3 extends over 15 amino acids. The J segment lost 4 bases and the V segment lost 5 bases, leaving 8 bases of the junction unmatched. Germline-derived CDR1 and CDR2 are MNHEY and SVGAGI.